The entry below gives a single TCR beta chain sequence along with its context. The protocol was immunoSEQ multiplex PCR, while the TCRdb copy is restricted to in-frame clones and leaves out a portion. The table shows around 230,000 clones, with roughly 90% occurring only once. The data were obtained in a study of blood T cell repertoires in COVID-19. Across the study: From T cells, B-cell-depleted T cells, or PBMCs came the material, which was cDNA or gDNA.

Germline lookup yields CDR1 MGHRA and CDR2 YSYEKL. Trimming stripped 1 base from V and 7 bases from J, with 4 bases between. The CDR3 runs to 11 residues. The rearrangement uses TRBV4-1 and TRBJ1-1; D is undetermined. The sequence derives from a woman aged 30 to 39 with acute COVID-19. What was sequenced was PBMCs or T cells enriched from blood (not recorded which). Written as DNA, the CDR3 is TGCGCCAGCAGCCAAGGAGGTGAAGCTTTCTTT. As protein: CASSQGGEAFF.